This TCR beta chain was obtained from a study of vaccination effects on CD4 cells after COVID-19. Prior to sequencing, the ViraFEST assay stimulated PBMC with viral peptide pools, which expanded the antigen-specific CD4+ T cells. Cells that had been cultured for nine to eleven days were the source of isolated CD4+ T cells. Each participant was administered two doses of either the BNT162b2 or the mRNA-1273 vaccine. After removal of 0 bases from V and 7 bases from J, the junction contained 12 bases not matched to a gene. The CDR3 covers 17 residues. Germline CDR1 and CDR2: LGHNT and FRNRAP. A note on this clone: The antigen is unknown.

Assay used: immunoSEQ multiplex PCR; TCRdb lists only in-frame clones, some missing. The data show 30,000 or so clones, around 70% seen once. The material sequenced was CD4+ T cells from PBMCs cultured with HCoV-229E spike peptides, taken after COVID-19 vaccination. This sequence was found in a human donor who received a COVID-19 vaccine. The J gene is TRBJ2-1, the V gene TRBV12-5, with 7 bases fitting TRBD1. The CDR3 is CASGLVTTGQVLNEQFF. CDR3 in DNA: TGTGCTAGTGGTTTGGTCACCACCGGACAGGTGTTAAATGAGCAGTTCTTC. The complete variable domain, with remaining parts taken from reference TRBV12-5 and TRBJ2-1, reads DARVTQTPRHKVTEMGQEVTMRCQPILGHNTVFWYRQTMMQGLELLAYFRNRAPLDDSGMPKDRFSAEMPDATLATLKIQPSEPRDSAVYFCASGLVTTGQVLNEQFFGPGTRLTVL.